These 20 T cell receptor beta chains came from one sample sequenced in a study of early stage breast cancer tumors. Libraries were prepared by immunoSEQ multiplex PCR; TCRdb keeps only in-frame clonotypes and omits some of them. The table records around 51,000 clones, roughly 78% of them present only once. The sequenced sample consisted of blood. The receptors were gathered from a person aged 40 to 49 with breast cancer.

For the CDR3, the DNA is TGTGCCAGCAGTCCACGGGGTCTACAGGGAAGGAACACTGAAGCTTTCTTT. Translating it yields CASSPRGLQGRNTEAFF. The chain links TRBV2 to TRBJ1-1; TRBD1 is a possible D gene (6 bases). The length of the CDR3 is 17 residues. Germline V gene sequence: CDR1 SNHLY, CDR2 FYNNEI. V lost 5 bases, J lost 1 base, and 20 bases lay in between.

The V and J genes are TRBV27 and TRBJ1-2; D possibly corresponds to TRBD1 (6 bases). The germline V gene has CDR1 MNHEY and CDR2 SMNVEV (reference sequence). V was clipped by 3 bases and J by 3 bases, with 17 bases between them. CDR3 length: 16 residues. The CDR3 here is CASSFSGGASYYGYTF. Here the CDR3 DNA reads TGTGCCAGCAGTTTCTCGGGGGGCGCTTCTTACTATGGCTACACCTTC.

The table lists this clone with a count of one. This sequence joins TRBV27 and TRBJ1-2; maybe TRBD1 (5 bases). Germline lookup yields CDR1 MNHEY and CDR2 SMNVEV (reference sequence). The CDR3 runs to 17 residues. Between the trimmed V and J ends, which lost 6 bases and 3 bases, there was a span of 23 bases. The CDR3 spells CASSDRPRGAQYYGYTF. CDR3 bases: TGTGCCAGCAGCGACCGCCCTAGAGGGGCGCAGTACTATGGCTACACCTTC.

V usage is TRBV7-2 and J usage is TRBJ2-7, with D possibly matching TRBD2 (6 bases). Per the germline V gene, CDR1 is SGHTA and CDR2 is FQGNSA. V lost 11 bases and J 4 bases, leaving 15 bases between the germline ends. This CDR3 is 12 amino acids long. In DNA, the CDR3 is TGTGCCGCTGGACTACTAAAGTACGAGCAGTACTTC. It yields the protein CAAGLLKYEQYF.

The chain joins TRBV7-9 to TRBJ2-7; 10 bases align to TRBD2. CDR3 size: 17 residues. Looked up from germline, CDR1 is SEHNR and CDR2 is FQNEAQ (reference sequence). J lost 9 bases, V lost 4 bases, and 18 bases had no gene match. CDR3 loop: CASSSRGGAGGPPVQYF. In nucleotides, the CDR3 is TGTGCCAGCAGCTCCCGCGGTGGAGCGGGAGGGCCGCCTGTGCAGTACTTC.

The chain recombines TRBV7-9 with TRBJ1-5, with D perhaps matching TRBD1 (6 bases). The CDR3 has 17 residues. Germline V gene lookup returns CDR1 SEHNR and CDR2 FQNEAQ (reference sequence). The ends were cut back, 5 bases at V and 2 bases at J, with 19 bases in the middle. CDR3 sequence reads: CASSRAGGWFGNQPQHF. The CDR3 bases are TGTGCCAGCAGCAGAGCCGGGGGCTGGTTCGGCAATCAGCCCCAGCATTTT. Looking up the rest from reference TRBV7-9 and TRBJ1-5 gives the full variable domain: DTGVSQNPRHKITKRGQNVTFRCDPISEHNRLYWYRQTLGQGPEFLTYFQNEAQLEKSRLLSDRFSAERPKGSFSTLEIQRTEQGDSAMYLCASSRAGGWFGNQPQHFGDGTRLSIL.

As regards this clone: A junction end diverges from the germline sequence, so it may reflect a read error. This chain uses TRBV7-7 with TRBJ2-5; 7 bases map to TRBD1. CDR3 length: 14 amino acids. Germline assignment: CDR1 SSHAT and CDR2 FNYEAQ (reference sequence). This CDR3 reads CASSPVTGQETQYF. CDR3 coding DNA: TGTGCTAGCAGCCCTGTGACAGGGCAAGAGACCCAGTACTTC.

The gene calls are TRBV18 and TRBJ2-7; 9 bases agree with TRBD2. The CDR3 loop spans 14 amino acids. The germline V gene has CDR1 KGHSH and CDR2 LQKENI. The V gene end was trimmed by 4 bases and the J gene end by 5 bases; junction bases not matched to a gene: 6. CDR3 nucleotides: TGTGCCAGCTCACTGCTAGCGGGACTCGACGAGCAGTACTTC. This codes for CASSLLAGLDEQYF.

The table lists this clone with a count of one. The chain uses TRBV5-1 and TRBJ2-1, with 7 bases identical to TRBD2. Germline assignment: CDR1 SGHRS and CDR2 YFSETQ. The CDR3 consists of 14 residues. The V gene end was trimmed by 0 bases and the J gene end by 6 bases; junction bases not matched to a gene: 3. CDR3 DNA sequence: TGCGCCAGCAGCTTGGGACTAGCTAGCAATGAGCAGTTCTTC. This encodes CASSLGLASNEQFF. Together with reference TRBV5-1 and TRBJ2-1, the CDR3 gives the full variable domain: KAGVTQTPRYLIKTRGQQVTLSCSPISGHRSVSWYQQTPGQGLQFLFEYFSETQRNKGNFPGRFSGRQFSNSRSEMNVSTLELGDSALYLCASSLGLASNEQFFGPGTRLTVL.

This sequence joins TRBV18 and TRBJ2-2, with 15 nucleotides matching TRBD2. CDR1 is KGHSH and CDR2 is LQKENI in the germline V gene. V was clipped by 3 bases and J by 6 bases; unmatched bases: 8. This CDR3 has 18 residues. In nucleotides, the CDR3 is TGTGCCAGCTCACCGTCACGGACTAGCGGGAGGGCCCCCGGGGAGCTGTTTTTT. It translates to CASSPSRTSGRAPGELFF. Looking up the rest from reference TRBV18 and TRBJ2-2 gives the full variable domain: NAGVMQNPRHLVRRRGQEARLRCSPMKGHSHVYWYRQLPEEGLKFMVYLQKENIIDESGMPKERFSAEFPKEGPSILRIQQVVRGDSAAYFCASSPSRTSGRAPGELFFGEGSRLTVL.

This sequence joins TRBV11-2 and TRBJ2-7; unclear D gene. V was cut by 1 base and J by 3 bases, with 16 bases left in between. The length of the CDR3 is 16 residues. Looked up from germline, CDR1 is SGHAT and CDR2 is FQNNGV. Here the CDR3 DNA reads TGTGCCAGCAGCTTAGTTGGCAGGCAAGACCTCTACGAGCAGTACTTC. Its translation is CASSLVGRQDLYEQYF.

V gene TRBV19 combines with J gene TRBJ1-5; 7 positions agree with TRBD1. With 4 bases clipped from V and 7 bases from J, the junction kept 13 bases outside the gene matches. The germline gives CDR1 LNHDA, CDR2 SQIVND (reference sequence). This CDR3 spans 16 amino acids. CDR3 sequence: CASSREDRDPGQPQHF. The CDR3 bases are TGTGCCAGTAGTAGAGAAGACAGGGATCCGGGACAGCCCCAGCATTTT.

CDR3 sequence (DNA): TGCGCCAGCAGCTTGGGTAGGGTCGGCACTGAAGCTTTCTTT. This encodes CASSLGRVGTEAFF. The chain recombines TRBV5-1 with TRBJ1-1; no firm D call. Between the trimmed V and J ends, which lost 0 bases and 4 bases, there was a span of 10 bases. CDR1 and CDR2 (germline): SGHRS, YFSETQ. The CDR3 is 14 residues long. The full variable domain, rest sourced from reference TRBV5-1 and TRBJ1-1, is KAGVTQTPRYLIKTRGQQVTLSCSPISGHRSVSWYQQTPGQGLQFLFEYFSETQRNKGNFPGRFSGRQFSNSRSEMNVSTLELGDSALYLCASSLGRVGTEAFFGQGTRLTVV.

The rearrangement links TRBV28 to TRBJ2-7, with 7 bases aligning to TRBD2. The CDR3 loop spans 13 amino acids. Germline values: CDR1 MDHEN, CDR2 SYDVKM. J was trimmed by 5 bases and V by 2 bases; bases with no gene match: 3. The CDR3 region is CASSLGGSDEQYF. CDR3 sequence (DNA): TGTGCCAGCAGTTTAGGCGGGAGTGACGAGCAGTACTTC.

This clone was seen a handful of times. The CDR3 protein is CASSIRGQAFF. DNA for the CDR3: TGTGCCAGTAGTATCAGGGGGCAGGCTTTCTTT. This chain joins TRBV19 and TRBJ1-1, with 8 bases aligning to TRBD1. This CDR3 has 11 residues. V was pared by 3 bases and J by 11 bases, with 2 bases of the junction left unmatched. Germline V gene lookup returns CDR1 LNHDA and CDR2 SQIVND (reference sequence).

This chain joins TRBV6-5 and TRBJ1-4; TRBD1 is a possible D gene (6 bases). The V gene lost 6 bases and the J gene lost 0 bases, with 11 bases spanning the gap. The CDR3 is 15 amino acids. The germline gives CDR1 MNHEY, CDR2 SVGAGI. The CDR3 nucleotides read TGTGCCAGCAGGGGAGGGGGGTCAACTAATGAAAAACTGTTTTTT. It translates to CASRGGGSTNEKLFF.

This clone was detected a few times. This chain uses TRBV6-1 with TRBJ1-2, with no clear D. CDR1 is MNHNS, CDR2 SASEGT, per germline. The CDR3 loop spans 14 amino acids. V lost 1 base and J 6 bases, leaving 12 bases between the germline ends. The CDR3 bases are TGTGCCAGCAGTGAAGTGGGGATCTATGATGGCTACACCTTC. Protein: CASSEVGIYDGYTF.

The V and J genes are TRBV19 and TRBJ2-5; 7 bases fit TRBD1. Looked up from germline, CDR1 is LNHDA and CDR2 is SQIVND (reference sequence). CDR3 length: 15 residues. J gave up 2 bases and V 5 bases, and 8 bases lay outside the gene matches. CDR3 loop: CASSPPGQIQETQYF. In DNA form, the CDR3 reads TGTGCCAGTAGTCCACCGGGACAGATACAAGAGACCCAGTACTTC.

The chain carries TRBV7-8 and TRBJ2-2; D gene ambiguous. V was shortened by 1 base and J by 4 bases, with 7 bases between the two germline ends. There are 14 residues in the CDR3. The germline CDR1 and CDR2 sequences are SGHVS and FQNEAQ. This CDR3 is CASSLGRSTGELFF. The CDR3 DNA reads TGTGCCAGCAGCTTAGGTAGAAGCACCGGGGAGCTGTTTTTT.

The gene calls are TRBV7-9 and TRBJ2-3, with 10 bases fitting TRBD1. J gave up 6 bases and V 6 bases, and 12 bases lay outside the gene matches. The germline CDR1 and CDR2 sequences are SEHNR and FQNEAQ (reference sequence). CDR3 length: 16 amino acids. The CDR3 loop reads CASRPAGTGDFDTQYF. The CDR3 bases are TGTGCCAGCAGACCAGCCGGGACAGGGGACTTCGATACGCAGTATTTT.